A selection of T cell receptor beta chains follows, all from one sample in a study of blood T cell repertoires in COVID-19. Repertoires were generated with immunoSEQ multiplex PCR, while TCRdb's copy carries only in-frame clones and drops some. The repertoire holds about 360,000 clones, with around nine tenths as singletons. Sequenced material: peripheral blood. All receptors come from a human donor in a cohort sampled during active COVID-19. Each CDR3 is given with its conserved first and last residue. A D gene is named only where the DNA matches it firmly. Not all rows give a size; the values are once, few, many and, for expanded clones, a class.

18	TRBJ2-2	.	TRBV4-1	.	CASSQGAGQGVAPGSCFF	.
13	TRBJ2-5	.	TRBV29-1	.	CSVESTGYETQYF	TGCAGCGTTGAGAGTACAGGGTACGAGACCCAGTACTTC
13	TRBJ2-5	.	TRBV11-3	.	CASSLRREETQYF	TGTGCCAGCAGCTTGCGTCGCGAAGAGACCCAGTACTTC
15	TRBJ1-2	.	TRBV7-3	.	CASSLLTGTETGYTF	TGTGCCAGCAGCTTACTTACCGGGACTGAAACTGGCTACACCTTC
19	TRBJ2-3	TRBD2	TRBV3-1/TRBV3-2	.	CASSQGGLAGVGGTDTQYF	TGTGCCAGCAGCCAAGGCGGTCTAGCGGGAGTGGGGGGCACAGATACGCAGTATTTT
14	TRBJ1-2	.	TRBV30	.	CAWKRHIAPYGYTF	TGTGCCTGGAAGAGACACATCGCTCCGTATGGCTACACCTTC
14	TRBJ1-3	.	TRBV30	.	CAWSFQRSGNTIYF	TGTGCCTGGAGTTTCCAGCGCTCTGGAAACACCATATATTTT
14	TRBJ1-1	.	TRBV11-3	.	CASSPGWGGTEAFF	TGTGCCAGCAGCCCCGGCTGGGGGGGAACTGAAGCTTTCTTT
15	TRBJ2-7	TRBD2	TRBV28	.	CASSLFGRGSYEQYF	TGTGCCAGCAGTTTATTCGGGAGGGGGTCCTACGAGCAGTACTTC
14	TRBJ2-1	TRBD1	TRBV5-1	.	CASSWGTGSGEQFF	TGCGCCAGCAGCTGGGGGACAGGCTCGGGGGAGCAGTTCTTC
14	TRBJ1-1	.	TRBV29-1	once	CSVASSRDNTEAFF	TGCAGCGTTGCGAGTTCCAGGGATAACACTGAAGCTTTCTTT
16	TRBJ2-2	TRBD2	TRBV11-2	.	CASSFSPSGNTGELFF	TGTGCCAGCAGCTTTTCGCCTAGCGGTAACACCGGGGAGCTGTTTTTT
13	TRBJ1-4	.	TRBV6-5	.	CASRDKINEKLFF	TGTGCCAGCAGGGACAAGATTAATGAAAAACTGTTTTTT
15	TRBJ1-2	TRBD1	TRBV6-5	.	CASRRQGLGVGGYTF	TGTGCCAGCAGAAGACAGGGCCTTGGTGTAGGGGGCTACACCTTC
16	TRBJ2-1	TRBD2	TRBV7-6	.	CASSLDSGGHYNEQFF	TGTGCCAGCAGCTTAGACAGCGGGGGCCACTACAATGAGCAGTTCTTC
13	TRBJ2-3	TRBD2	TRBV11-2	.	CASSPAGLAGPEF	TGTGCCAGCAGCCCAGCCGGACTAGCGGGGCCCGAGTTT
15	TRBJ1-2	.	TRBV7-9	once	CASSLSPSGADGYTF	TGTGCCAGCAGCTTGTCCCCGTCTGGGGCCGATGGCTACACCTTC
13	TRBJ1-2	TRBD1	TRBV10-3	few	CAIGTGEDYGYTF	TGTGCCATAGGGACAGGGGAGGACTATGGCTACACCTTC
15	TRBJ2-1	TRBD2	TRBV10-3	.	CAIKASAGRVNEQFF	TGTGCCATCAAGGCATCGGCAGGGAGGGTCAATGAGCAGTTCTTC
12	TRBJ1-2	.	TRBV19	once	CASSGRLYGYTF	TGTGCCAGCTCTGGCAGGCTCTATGGCTACACCTTC
17	TRBJ2-3	.	TRBV25-1	.	CASSGLAPLGHTDTQYF	TGTGCCAGCAGTGGTTTGGCGCCCCTGGGGCACACAGATACGCAGTATTTT
16	TRBJ2-3	TRBD2	TRBV25-1	.	CASGPIAGGLTDTQYF	TGTGCCAGCGGGCCGATAGCGGGGGGACTCACAGATACGCAGTATTTT
16	TRBJ2-7	TRBD2	TRBV29-1	.	CSVVDGRTSRPYEQYF	TGCAGCGTTGTTGACGGTCGGACTAGCCGACCCTACGAGCAGTACTTC
16	TRBJ2-5	TRBD1	TRBV4-1	.	CASRPIIQGTQETQYF	TGCGCCAGCAGGCCTATCATACAGGGGACACAAGAGACCCAGTACTTC
14	TRBJ2-2	.	TRBV9	.	CASSVEGGTGGLFF	TGTGCCAGCAGCGTAGAGGGGGGGACAGGCGGGCTGTTTTTT
14	TRBJ1-6	.	TRBV5-1	.	CASSLEVRGAPLHF	TGCGCCAGCAGCTTGGAGGTACGGGGGGCACCCCTCCACTTT
15	TRBJ1-6	TRBD1	TRBV27	.	CASGRQGLGNSPLHF	TGTGCCAGCGGAAGACAGGGCTTAGGGAATTCACCCCTCCACTTT
16	TRBJ1-5	TRBD1	TRBV27	.	CASSSQDRGLYQPQHF	TGTGCCAGCAGTTCCCAGGACAGGGGGCTTTATCAGCCCCAGCATTTT
17	TRBJ2-7	TRBD1	TRBV5-1	.	CASSDPSGTDTSYEQYF	TGCGCCAGCAGCGATCCCTCCGGGACAGATACCTCCTACGAGCAGTACTTC
17	TRBJ2-5	.	TRBV3-1/TRBV3-2	.	CASSPLPYAASQETQYF	TGTGCCAGCAGCCCCCTCCCCTACGCGGCCAGCCAAGAGACCCAGTACTTC
15	TRBJ2-7	TRBD2	TRBV18	.	CASSLRTSGTYEQYF	TGTGCCAGCTCACTCAGGACTAGCGGGACCTACGAGCAGTACTTC
13	TRBJ2-3	.	TRBV5-6	.	CASSSRGTDTQYF	TGTGCCAGCAGCTCCCGGGGCACAGATACGCAGTATTTT
13	TRBJ2-5	.	TRBV7-2	.	CASSTEGGETQYF	TGTGCCAGCAGTACTGAGGGTGGCGAGACCCAGTACTTC
13	TRBJ2-7	.	TRBV18	.	CASSPGGEYEQYF	TGTGCCAGCTCACCCGGCGGCGAGTACGAGCAGTACTTC
17	TRBJ2-7	TRBD1	TRBV6-1	.	CASSEAVIVRGLYEQYF	TGTGCCAGCAGTGAAGCTGTGATAGTCAGGGGGCTCTACGAGCAGTACTTC
15	TRBJ1-1	TRBD1	TRBV11-2	.	CASSFRTGPNTEAFF	TGTGCCAGCAGCTTTCGGACAGGACCGAACACTGAAGCTTTCTTT
14	TRBJ2-1	.	TRBV5-1	.	CASRFPSGRNEQFF	TGCGCCAGCAGGTTTCCCTCGGGTCGGAATGAGCAGTTCTTC
15	TRBJ2-4	.	TRBV11-2	.	CASSGHRVTKNIQYF	TGTGCCAGCAGCGGGCACAGGGTTACCAAAAACATTCAGTACTTC
15	TRBJ2-1	.	TRBV7-7	.	CASSLGPSEHNEQFF	TGTGCCAGCAGCTTAGGTCCTAGCGAACACAATGAGCAGTTCTTC
16	TRBJ1-6	TRBD1	TRBV25-1	.	CASSEIGDRGNSPLHF	TGTGCCAGCAGTGAAATTGGAGACAGGGGGAATTCACCCCTCCACTTT
14	TRBJ1-6	TRBD1	TRBV10-3	.	CAISQGQGGSPLHF	TGTGCCATCAGCCAGGGACAGGGGGGTTCACCCCTCCACTTT
17	TRBJ2-7	TRBD2	TRBV15	.	CATSRTGWEGESYEQYF	TGTGCCACCAGCAGAACTGGGTGGGAGGGCGAAAGCTACGAGCAGTACTTC
15	TRBJ1-2	TRBD1	TRBV6-1	.	CASSDLRQGLGGYTF	TGTGCCAGCAGTGATCTTCGACAGGGTTTGGGTGGCTACACCTTC
12	TRBJ1-2	.	TRBV7-2	.	CASRPSQGSYTF	TGTGCCAGCAGACCGTCCCAGGGAAGCTACACCTTC
14	TRBJ1-1	.	TRBV5-6	.	CASSLGALNTEAFF	TGTGCCAGCAGCTTGGGGGCATTGAACACTGAAGCTTTCTTT
15	TRBJ2-7	.	TRBV19	.	CASRPDDGISYEQYF	TGTGCCAGTAGACCTGACGACGGGATTTCCTACGAGCAGTACTTC
15	TRBJ2-2	TRBD1	TRBV2	.	CASSLDRADTGELFF	TGTGCCAGCAGTCTGGACAGGGCGGACACCGGGGAGCTGTTTTTT
15	TRBJ2-3	TRBD2	TRBV10-1	.	CASSDASGSADTQYF	TGCGCCAGCAGTGACGCCAGCGGGAGCGCAGATACGCAGTATTTT
12	TRBJ1-1	.	TRBV19	.	CASSADRREAFF	TGTGCCAGTAGTGCTGACAGGCGCGAAGCTTTCTTT
15	TRBJ2-7	TRBD1	TRBV2	.	CASTAAGTGSYEQYF	TGTGCCAGCACGGCCGCCGGGACAGGATCCTACGAGCAGTACTTC
13	TRBJ1-4	.	TRBV16	.	CASSQFAGEKLFF	TGTGCCAGCAGCCAGTTTGCGGGAGAAAAACTGTTTTTT